This passage covers 17 T cell receptor beta chains from one sample sequenced in a study of T cells after yellow fever vaccination. TCRdb fed the 5' RACE reads into MiXCR, producing one record per CDR3 protein. The data contain about 300,000 distinct CDR3 sequences, 7.5% to 9% of them singletons. Sequences were derived from CD4+ T cells sorted from PBMCs, sampled 5 days after the yellow fever booster vaccination. The receptors derive from a man between 18 and 29 years old who received the YFV17D yellow fever vaccine.

The CDR3 DNA reads as TGTGCCATCAGTGAGTCGGGAAAGAGTCAGCCCCAGCATTTT. This translates into CAISESGKSQPQHF. The chain links TRBV10-3 to TRBJ1-5, with no clear D. CDR3 length: 14 amino acids. CDR1 and CDR2 (germline): ENHRY, SYGVKD. V lost 0 bases and J 6 bases, leaving 9 bases between the germline ends.

At least ten counts were recorded for this clonotype. The chain uses TRBV29-1 and TRBJ2-5; D possibly corresponds to TRBD2 (7 bases). Germline-derived CDR1 and CDR2 are SQVTM and ANQGSEA. The V gene lost 6 bases and the J gene lost 2 bases, with 19 bases spanning the gap. This CDR3 contains 15 residues. Written as DNA, the CDR3 is TGCAGCGTCGCCGGGGGGCGATTTAGACAAGAGACCCAGTACTTC. It translates to CSVAGGRFRQETQYF.

A few counts support this clonotype. The J gene is TRBJ2-3, the V gene TRBV25-1, with D perhaps TRBD1 or TRBD2 (6 bases each). There are 14 residues in the CDR3. V lost 1 base, J lost 6 bases, and 11 bases lay in between. Germline V gene lookup returns CDR1 MGHDK and CDR2 SYGVNS. CDR3 protein: CASSEWGAGDTQYF. For the CDR3, the DNA is TGTGCCAGCAGTGAATGGGGGGCTGGGGATACGCAGTATTTT.

In this sample, this clonotype turned up a few times. The chain links TRBV11-2 to TRBJ2-5; D perhaps matches TRBD1 (6 bases). Germline V gene lookup returns CDR1 SGHAT and CDR2 FQNNGV. Trimming pared 1 base from V and 3 bases from J, leaving 9 bases between. The CDR3 totals 14 residues. CDR3 in DNA: TGTGCCAGCAGCTTAGGTTGGGACAAAGAGACCCAGTACTTC. Translated: CASSLGWDKETQYF.

Ten or more counts support this clonotype. The chain links TRBV6-2 or TRBV6-3 to TRBJ2-5; D not certain. Deletions cut 0 bases from V and 8 bases from J, with 22 bases between. Germline V CDR1 and CDR2: MNHEY, SVGEGT. The CDR3 has 17 amino acids. The CDR3 sequence is CASSYSPFDTARTTQYF. The CDR3, as DNA: TGTGCCAGCAGTTACTCACCATTCGACACCGCCAGGACCACCCAGTACTTC.

The chain links TRBV20-1 to TRBJ2-2; 8 positions agree with TRBD1. The V and J ends lost 3 bases and 5 bases, in that order; junction bases with no gene match: 8. Germline V gives CDR1 DFQATT, CDR2 SNEGSKA (reference sequence). CDR3 length equals 15 residues. As DNA, the CDR3 is TGCAGTGCTAGGAGGACAGGGCTTCGGACCGGGGAGCTGTTTTTT. Its translation: CSARRTGLRTGELFF.

This clonotype showed up just a few times. The CDR3 protein is CASSFSGIRGEKLFF. The CDR3 nucleotides are TGCGCCAGCAGCTTCTCCGGGATCAGAGGTGAAAAACTGTTTTTT. V gene TRBV5-1 combines with J gene TRBJ1-4; no reliable D call. Germline V CDR1 and CDR2: SGHRS, YFSETQ. This CDR3 has 15 residues. Trimming cost V 2 bases and J 7 bases, with 15 bases left between them.

This clonotype has at least ten counts. The J gene is TRBJ1-3, the V gene TRBV6-2 or TRBV6-3; D is ambiguous. Germline loops: CDR1 MNHEY, CDR2 SVGEGT. The CDR3 is made up of 12 amino acids. The germline V and J ends were trimmed by 6 bases and 0 bases, with 3 bases remaining between them. The CDR3 reads CASRSSGNTIYF. Here the CDR3 DNA reads TGTGCCAGCAGGAGCTCTGGAAACACCATATATTTT.

This clonotype was seen a few times. V usage is TRBV9 and J usage is TRBJ1-1; D uncertain. The CDR3 totals 14 residues. Trimming removed 0 bases from V and 0 bases from J, with 6 bases in between. Per the germline V gene, CDR1 is SGDLS and CDR2 is YYNGEE. The CDR3 sequence is CASSVESMNTEAFF. DNA of the CDR3: TGTGCCAGCAGCGTAGAGTCCATGAACACTGAAGCTTTCTTT.

The J gene is TRBJ2-3, the V gene TRBV4-2; 12 nucleotides align to TRBD2. This CDR3 region has 15 residues. CDR1 LGHNA and CDR2 YNFKEQ come from the germline V gene. V was pared by 6 bases and J by 2 bases, with 3 bases of the junction left unmatched. The CDR3 DNA reads as TGTGCCAGCAGTTGGACTAGCGGGGACACAGATACGCAGTATTTT. It translates to CASSWTSGDTDTQYF.

This clonotype was detected ten times or more. CDR3 residues: CAISDSTSAQETQYF. In DNA, the CDR3 is TGTGCCATCAGTGATTCGACTAGCGCCCAAGAGACCCAGTACTTC. V gene TRBV10-3 combines with J gene TRBJ2-5; 8 nucleotides match TRBD2. Germline loops: CDR1 ENHRY, CDR2 SYGVKD. This CDR3 has 15 residues. Trimming removed 3 bases from V and 1 base from J; junction bases left unmatched: 4.

This clonotype has more than one count but fewer than ten. The rearrangement joins TRBV7-2 to TRBJ1-1, with D uncertain. The CDR3 length is 14 residues. V was cut by 5 bases and J by 5 bases, with 15 bases left in between. Looked up from germline, CDR1 is SGHTA and CDR2 is FQGNSA. CDR3 nucleotides: TGTGCCAGCAGCCCCCGGGCGTCGGGGACTGAAGCTTTCTTT. It encodes CASSPRASGTEAFF.

The chain links TRBV5-6 to TRBJ2-4; TRBD2 matches at 11 bases. The CDR3 consists of 16 residues. The germline V gene encodes CDR1 SGHDT and CDR2 YYEEEE. Germline trimming cut 4 bases from V and 8 bases from J; bases unmatched to any gene: 11. CDR3: CASSILAGGRVDIQYF. CDR3 bases: TGTGCCAGCAGCATCCTAGCGGGGGGCCGGGTGGACATTCAGTACTTC.

This clonotype was counted a few times. The chain joins TRBV15 to TRBJ1-5; D remains unclear. Germline loops: CDR1 LNHNV, CDR2 YYDKDF (reference sequence). The CDR3 sequence is 14 residues long. Trimming pared 1 base from V and 2 bases from J, leaving 6 bases between. The CDR3: CATSRAGGNQPQHF. Written as DNA, the CDR3 is TGTGCCACCAGCAGAGCCGGGGGCAATCAGCCCCAGCATTTT. Based on the CDR3 plus reference TRBV15 and TRBJ1-5, the full variable domain is DAMVIQNPRYQVTQFGKPVTLSCSQTLNHNVMYWYQQKSSQAPKLLFHYYDKDFNNEADTPDNFQSRRPNTSFCFLDIRSPGLGDTAMYLCATSRAGGNQPQHFGDGTRLSIL.

The gene calls are TRBV28 and TRBJ2-5, with D possibly being TRBD1 (6 bases). Trimming shortened V by 1 base and J by 6 bases, and 15 bases separated the two germline ends. CDR3 length: 15 amino acids. CDR1 MDHEN and CDR2 SYDVKM come from the germline V gene. The CDR3 here is CASSLSVGAGKTQYF. CDR3 coding DNA: TGTGCCAGCAGTTTATCTGTGGGGGCAGGGAAGACCCAGTACTTC.

This clonotype has more than one count but fewer than ten. The V and J genes are TRBV7-2 and TRBJ1-5; D is possibly TRBD1 (6 bases). This CDR3 contains 16 residues. Trimming stripped 0 bases from V and 7 bases from J, with 16 bases between. Germline-derived CDR1 and CDR2 are SGHTA and FQGNSA. DNA for the CDR3: TGTGCCAGCAGCTTAGCCGCGGGGGGCTTAAAACAGCCCCAGCATTTT. Its translation is CASSLAAGGLKQPQHF.

This clonotype was seen only a few times. The DNA of the CDR3 is TGTGCCAGCAACGACAGACTCAACACCGGGGAGCTGTTTTTT. As protein: CASNDRLNTGELFF. The rearrangement joins TRBV6-2 or TRBV6-3 to TRBJ2-2; tentatively, D is TRBD1 (5 bases). With 7 bases removed from V and 2 bases from J, the gap between germline ends came to 11 bases. Per the germline V gene, CDR1 is MNHEY and CDR2 is SVGEGT. The CDR3 length is 14 residues.